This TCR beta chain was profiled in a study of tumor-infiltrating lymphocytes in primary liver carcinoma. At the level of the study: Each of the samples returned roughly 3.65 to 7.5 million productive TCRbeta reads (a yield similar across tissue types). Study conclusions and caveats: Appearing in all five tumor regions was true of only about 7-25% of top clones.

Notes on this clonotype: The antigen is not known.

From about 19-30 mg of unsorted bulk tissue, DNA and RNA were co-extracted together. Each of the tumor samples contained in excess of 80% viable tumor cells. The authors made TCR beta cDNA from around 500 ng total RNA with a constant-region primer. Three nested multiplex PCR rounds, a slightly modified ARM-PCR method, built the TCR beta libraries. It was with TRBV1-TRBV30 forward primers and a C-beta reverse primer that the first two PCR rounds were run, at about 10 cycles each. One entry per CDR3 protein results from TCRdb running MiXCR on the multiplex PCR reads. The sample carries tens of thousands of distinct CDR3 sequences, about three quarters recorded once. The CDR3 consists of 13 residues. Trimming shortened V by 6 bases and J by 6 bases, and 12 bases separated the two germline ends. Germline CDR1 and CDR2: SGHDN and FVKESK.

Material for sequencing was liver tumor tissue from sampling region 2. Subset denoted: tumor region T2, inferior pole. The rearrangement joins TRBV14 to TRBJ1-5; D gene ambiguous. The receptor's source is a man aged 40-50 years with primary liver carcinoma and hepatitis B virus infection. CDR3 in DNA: TGTGCCAGCAGAGCAACAGAGGTTCAGCCCCAGCATTTT. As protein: CASRATEVQPQHF.